These 17 T cell receptor beta chains share one sample of origin, sequenced in a study of shared T cell receptors in the human thymus (dated by TCRdb to the early 2020s). Libraries came from the immunoSEQ multiplex PCR assay. Here the immuneACCESS table is served through TCRdb, limited to in-frame sequences with V and J called. Missing clones are a known gap in these copies; in checked studies unresolved V genes cover under half, and the rest lacks a known reason. The sample table lists some 400,000 clones, approximately 95% of them with a count of one. The ten largest clones take up 0.02% of the sample. Sequencing was carried out using thymocytes. Source of these receptors: a human donor.

The CDR3 here is CASSPGPSGRRVEQFF. DNA of the CDR3: TGTGCCAGCAGCCCCGGGCCCAGCGGGAGGAGGGTTGAGCAGTTCTTC. The V and J genes are TRBV5-8 and TRBJ2-1; 9 bases agree with TRBD2. The germline gives CDR1 SGHTS, CDR2 YDEGEE. V lost 4 bases and J lost 9; bases outside the gene matches: 14. This CDR3 is built from 16 residues.

V gene TRBV4-2 combines with J gene TRBJ2-2; TRBD2 matches at 7 bases. The CDR3 is 16 amino acids. J was trimmed by 7 bases and V by 2 bases; bases with no gene match: 10. Germline lookup yields CDR1 LGHNA and CDR2 YNFKEQ. CDR3 coding DNA: TGTGCCAGCAGCCAATACCGGGAGGCCCACGGCGGGGAGCTGTTTTTT. The encoded protein is CASSQYREAHGGELFF.

The genes are TRBV2 and TRBJ2-2; TRBD2 matches 8 bases. V lost 4 bases to trimming and J lost 5 bases; unmatched junction nucleotides: 9. This CDR3 contains 16 residues. Looked up from germline, CDR1 is SNHLY and CDR2 is FYNNEI. CDR3 nucleotides: TGTGCCAGCAGTGTATCGAGCGGGAGTTCGACCGGGGAGCTGTTTTTT. This encodes CASSVSSGSSTGELFF.

The chain is built from TRBV14 and TRBJ1-1; no clear D gene. V dropped 1 base and J dropped 3 bases, with 9 bases sitting between them. The length of the CDR3 is 14 residues. Germline assignment: CDR1 SGHDN and CDR2 FVKESK. CDR3: CASSQVGRDTEAFF. DNA of the CDR3: TGTGCCAGCAGCCAAGTGGGCCGCGACACTGAAGCTTTCTTT.

This clone was recorded only once. The chain couples TRBV5-5 to TRBJ2-3; D gene ambiguous. V was pared by 2 bases and J by 2 bases, with 9 bases between. The germline gives CDR1 SGHKS, CDR2 YYEKEE (reference sequence). The length of the CDR3 is 14 residues. The CDR3 here is CASSFTQTTDTQYF. The CDR3 coding sequence is TGTGCCAGCAGCTTCACCCAAACCACAGATACGCAGTATTTT.

On this clone: The junction does not match germline at one end; this may be a read error. The sample contains more than one DNA sequence encoding this CDR3. The gene calls are TRBV2 and TRBJ1-2; TRBD1 is a possible D gene (5 bases). CDR3 length equals 14 residues. The germline V gene has CDR1 SNHLY and CDR2 FYNNEI. The CDR3 coding sequence is TGCGCCAGCAGGGCACCTACAACTAACTATGGCTACACCTTC. It specifies CASRAPTTNYGYTF.

V usage is TRBV5-1 and J usage is TRBJ1-2, with D unclear. Per germline, CDR1 SGHRS and CDR2 YFSETQ. Trimming left V 2 bases short and J 4 bases short, with 9 bases between. The CDR3 length is 13 residues. The CDR3 spells CASSFGRFYGYTF. CDR3 nucleotides: TGCGCCAGCAGCTTTGGGCGTTTCTATGGCTACACCTTC.

This clone was seen once. The chain employs TRBV5-4 and TRBJ1-1; 8 bases match TRBD1. Trimming took 4 bases from V and 3 from J; bases not matched to a gene: 5. CDR1 SGHNT and CDR2 YYREEE come from the germline V gene (reference sequence). The CDR3 is made up of 14 amino acids. The CDR3 spells CASSNRGMDTEAFF. The CDR3 DNA follows: TGTGCCAGCAGCAACAGGGGGATGGACACTGAAGCTTTCTTT.

V is TRBV5-6 and J is TRBJ1-1; TRBD1 might be the D (5 bases). V was clipped by 0 bases and J by 5 bases, with 14 bases between them. This CDR3 is 15 amino acids long. Germline values: CDR1 SGHDT, CDR2 YYEEEE. CDR3 protein: CASSLGSVGGTEAFF. The CDR3 coding sequence is TGTGCCAGCAGCTTGGGGTCCGTCGGGGGAACTGAAGCTTTCTTT. The full variable domain, its missing parts supplied by reference TRBV5-6 and TRBJ1-1, is DAGVTQSPTHLIKTRGQQVTLRCSPKSGHDTVSWYQQALGQGPQFIFQYYEEEERQRGNFPDRFSGHQFPNYSSELNVNALLLGDSALYLCASSLGSVGGTEAFFGQGTRLTVV.

This sequence joins TRBV14 and TRBJ1-4; D perhaps matches TRBD1 (6 bases). The germline V and J ends were trimmed by 0 bases and 2 bases, with 10 bases remaining between them. The CDR3 sequence is 16 residues long. The germline gives CDR1 SGHDN, CDR2 FVKESK. CDR3 residues: CASSQERTVTNEKLFF. As DNA, the CDR3 is TGTGCCAGCAGCCAAGAAAGGACAGTTACTAATGAAAAACTGTTTTTT.

J is TRBJ2-1 and V is TRBV7-6; possibly TRBD1 for D (6 bases). Germline-derived CDR1 and CDR2 are SGHVS and FNYEAQ. Trimming took 3 bases from V and 5 from J, leaving 20 bases between them. The CDR3 has 17 amino acids. CDR3 loop: CASSFSEPGHMNNEQFF. The CDR3 DNA is TGTGCCAGCAGCTTTTCCGAACCGGGACATATGAACAATGAGCAGTTCTTC.

This clone occurred once. The V and J genes are TRBV19 and TRBJ2-1; 10 bases are a match to TRBD2. The CDR3 length is 16 residues. CDR1 and CDR2 from the germline V gene are LNHDA and SQIVND (reference sequence). With 4 bases clipped from V and 5 bases from J, the junction kept 8 bases outside the gene matches. CDR3 bases: TGTGCCAGTAGTAGGGCCGGGACTAGCGTTAACAATGAGCAGTTCTTC. Protein: CASSRAGTSVNNEQFF.

The chain combines TRBV28 with TRBJ1-5; D not certain. The CDR3 is 14 amino acids. V was cut by 8 bases and J by 7 bases, with 18 bases left in between. Germline CDR1 is MDHEN and CDR2 is SYDVKM. The CDR3 nucleotides are TGTGCCAGCGGTTGGTATGGGTGGAGGCAGCCCCAGCATTTT. Encoded protein: CASGWYGWRQPQHF.

The chain employs TRBV6-5 and TRBJ2-5, with D uncertain. The ends were cut back, 5 bases at V and 1 base at J, with 8 bases in the middle. The CDR3 has 13 amino acids. CDR1 is MNHEY, CDR2 SVGAGI, per germline. CDR3 nucleotides: TGTGCCAGCAGTAATCGACTCCAAGAGACCCAGTACTTC. Its translation is CASSNRLQETQYF.

This clone was observed once. The chain links TRBV5-1 to TRBJ2-5; 11 nucleotides align to TRBD1. CDR1 SGHRS and CDR2 YFSETQ come from the germline V gene. After removal of 4 bases from V and 5 bases from J, the junction contained 7 bases not matched to a gene. The CDR3 is made up of 15 amino acids. CDR3 sequence: CASSPWTGGQETQYF. For the CDR3, the DNA is TGCGCCAGCAGCCCGTGGACAGGGGGCCAGGAGACCCAGTACTTC.

CDR3 nucleotide sequence: TGTGCCAGCAGTTGCCCCGGGGGGGCGGGAGGACTCTACGAGCAGTACTTC. Amino acid sequence: CASSCPGGAGGLYEQYF. The V call is TRBV28, the J call TRBJ2-7; 8 positions agree with TRBD2. CDR1 and CDR2 (germline): MDHEN, SYDVKM. The CDR3 loop spans 17 amino acids. Trimming took 4 bases from V and 3 from J; bases not matched to a gene: 14.

The chain carries TRBV6-4 and TRBJ1-1; the D gene is possibly TRBD1 (5 bases). This CDR3 contains 13 residues. Trimming left V 2 bases short and J 4 bases short, with 8 bases between. CDR1 and CDR2 from the germline V gene are MRHNA and SNTAGT. The CDR3: CASSDGGGTEAFF. The DNA for the CDR3 is TGTGCCAGCAGTGACGGGGGTGGCACTGAAGCTTTCTTT.